This entry describes one TCR beta chain. Its antigen is not known. The PCR ran on 60 Vbeta and 13 Jbeta primers. The assay was immunoSEQ multiplex PCR, and TCRdb's table has in-frame clones only and misses some. The repertoire holds about 150,000 clones, with about 73% as singletons. This sample was included in a study of cytomegalovirus exposure and HLA in healthy donors. Study-level points and caveats: A later analysis linked a missense variant in DCLRE1C to the trimming of TCR beta V and J genes. The study listed some 160 cytomegalovirus-associated TCR beta chains. A cluster of highly shared sequence variants was likely a sequencing artifact.

Per the germline V gene, CDR1 is SGHRS and CDR2 is YFSETQ. Trimming took 3 bases from V and 3 from J; bases not matched to a gene: 8. CDR3 length equals 15 residues. What was sequenced was PBMCs. This chain uses TRBV5-1 with TRBJ2-7; TRBD2 agrees at 8 bases. This sequence originates from a woman aged 55-69 years in good health and CMV-seropositive. CDR3 residues: CASSSSGGKHYEQYF. The DNA for the CDR3 is TGCGCCAGCAGCTCCTCGGGGGGGAAGCACTACGAGCAGTACTTC.